This T cell receptor (beta chain) was captured in a study of cytomegalovirus exposure and HLA in healthy donors. General study findings and limits: Most TCR sequences were rare, but some public TCRs occurred in many donors. TRBV6-2, TRBV6-3 and some other V segments were unresolvable in 87-base-pair reads. For TCR beta chains, V- and J-gene trimming was later linked to a missense DCLRE1C variant.

The V end lost 3 bases, the J end lost 4 bases, and 14 bases lay between the germline ends. Germline CDR1 is KGHSH and CDR2 is LQKENI. The CDR3 runs 15 residues. The PCR ran on 60 Vbeta and 13 Jbeta primers. TCRdb keeps only in-frame clones here, not all; method: immunoSEQ multiplex PCR. This sample carries about 150,000 clones, with 1.6% going to the ten biggest clones. Concerning this clone itself: Its antigen is still unknown.

The sequence came from a woman in her forties or fifties in good health and CMV-seronegative. This chain connects TRBV18 to TRBJ2-3; tentative D call: TRBD2 (6 bases). Source material: PBMCs. The CDR3 sequence: CASSPGSEAADTQYF. The CDR3 nucleotides read TGTGCCAGCTCACCCGGGAGCGAGGCGGCAGATACGCAGTATTTT.